These 16 T cell receptor beta chains were all obtained from the same sample, sequenced in a study of response to subunit inactivated influenza vaccine (dated by TCRdb to the late 2010s). Library method: RT-PCR. The sample was run on an Illumina HiSeq 2500. TCRdb took the public reads, trimmed them with fastp at Q25, ran MiXCR for clone calling and kept in-frame beta chains. Every distinct CDR3 protein forms one entry, paired with its most common genes and DNA. Counted in this sample were about 570,000 distinct CDR3 sequences; about 11% of them appeared once. The top ten hold more than 9.5% of the sample. A further study also used this sample, focusing on T cells expressing NK-cell markers. In that second paper, the authors write: 5'RACE template switching, by which a universal primer site and unique molecular identifiers were added, was used to make TCR beta cDNA libraries.

The sample in question was PBMCs from blood, obtained on the day of vaccination. The receptors originated from a man in his forties or fifties who received an inactivated influenza vaccine. Donor details come from another sample of the same person, matched by shared clones.

This sequence joins TRBV27 and TRBJ2-7, with no clear D. V lost 6 bases to trimming and J lost 2 bases, with 11 bases between them. The CDR3 consists of 13 residues. The germline V gene encodes CDR1 MNHEY and CDR2 SMNVEV (reference sequence). As DNA, the CDR3 is TGTGCCAGCAGGAAGACTGAAACCTACGAGCAGTACTTC. Translated, it gives CASRKTETYEQYF.

The chain has TRBV20-1 and TRBJ2-7, with 9 positions matching TRBD1. V was clipped by 7 bases and J by 2 bases; unmatched bases: 9. This CDR3 spans 14 amino acids. Per germline, CDR1 DFQATT and CDR2 SNEGSKA (reference sequence). CDR3 residues: CSGRGTGNPYEQYF. The CDR3 DNA reads as TGCAGTGGCCGGGGGACAGGGAACCCCTACGAGCAGTACTTC.

J is TRBJ2-7 and V is TRBV11-2; TRBD1 matches 8 bases. Germline trimming cut 5 bases from V and 2 bases from J; bases unmatched to any gene: 8. The germline V gene has CDR1 SGHAT and CDR2 FQNNGV. This CDR3 region has 15 residues. CDR3 sequence: CASSPHLTGAYEQYF. The CDR3 DNA sequence: TGTGCCAGCAGCCCCCACTTGACAGGGGCCTACGAGCAGTACTTC.

This clonotype was found a few times. The V gene is TRBV12-3 or TRBV12-4, the J gene TRBJ1-1; unclear D gene. The CDR3 covers 11 residues. V was cut by 5 bases and J by 7 bases, with 8 bases left in between. In DNA, the CDR3 is TGTGCCAGCAGTGTTGGAGTTGAAGCTTTCTTT. Its translation is CASSVGVEAFF.

The table lists this clonotype with many counts. The V and J genes are TRBV12-3 or TRBV12-4 and TRBJ2-7; D uncertain. The CDR3 has 11 residues. With 6 bases removed from V and 2 bases from J, the gap between germline ends came to 5 bases. The CDR3 region has the DNA TGTGCCAGCAGCTTGACCTACGAGCAGTACTTC. As protein: CASSLTYEQYF.

The CDR3 is CASSTPLRTGEVTGELFF. The CDR3 DNA sequence: TGTGCCAGCAGCACCCCCTTGAGGACAGGGGAGGTCACCGGGGAGCTGTTTTTT. V and J are TRBV11-1 and TRBJ2-2; 9 bases map to TRBD1. This CDR3 has 18 residues. Per germline, CDR1 SGHAT and CDR2 FQDESV (reference sequence). J gave up 4 bases and V 5 bases, and 14 bases lay outside the gene matches.

Many counts were recorded for this clonotype. The V gene is TRBV4-3, the J gene TRBJ2-1, with 9 bases that match TRBD2. The CDR3 has 15 amino acids. Germline V lookup: CDR1 LGHNA, CDR2 YSLEER. Trimming at V came to 4 bases and at J to 0 bases, leaving 1 base not matched to a gene. DNA for the CDR3: TGCGCCAGCAGCCGTAGCGGGAGCTCCTACAATGAGCAGTTCTTC. It specifies CASSRSGSSYNEQFF.

This clonotype has ten or more counts. J is TRBJ2-7 and V is TRBV24-1; D is uncertain. Trimming left V 3 bases short and J 2 bases short, with 10 bases between. This CDR3 has 14 amino acids. Germline CDR1 KGHDR, CDR2 SFDVKD. The DNA of the CDR3 is TGTGCCACCAGTGATAACTCTAACACCTACGAGCAGTACTTC. Amino acid sequence: CATSDNSNTYEQYF.

This clonotype has a handful of counts. The rearrangement links TRBV27 to TRBJ2-7, with 9 bases identical to TRBD1. This CDR3 spans 13 amino acids. The germline gives CDR1 MNHEY, CDR2 SMNVEV (reference sequence). With 4 bases clipped from V and 4 bases from J, the junction kept 2 bases outside the gene matches. The CDR3 here is CASSYGTGYEQYF. The CDR3 DNA reads as TGTGCCAGCAGTTATGGGACAGGGTACGAGCAGTACTTC.

The sample holds a few counts of this clonotype. The chain combines TRBV14 with TRBJ2-2; TRBD1 is a possible D gene (5 bases). This CDR3 spans 14 amino acids. Germline lookup yields CDR1 SGHDN and CDR2 FVKESK. The germline V and J ends were trimmed by 6 bases and 3 bases, with 11 bases remaining between them. CDR3 nucleotides: TGTGCCAGCAGACGACAGTTTGACACCGGGGAGCTGTTTTTT. Its protein product is CASRRQFDTGELFF. Using reference TRBV14 and TRBJ2-2 for the parts outside the CDR3, the full variable domain is EAGVTQFPSHSVIEKGQTVTLRCDPISGHDNLYWYRRVMGKEIKFLLHFVKESKQDESGMPNNRFLAERTGGTYSTLKVQPAELEDSGVYFCASRRQFDTGELFFGEGSRLTVL.

This clonotype has only a few counts. The chain joins TRBV7-8 to TRBJ2-3; 9 bases are shared with TRBD1. This CDR3 contains 20 residues. Trimming cost V 1 base and J 0 bases; bases outside gene matches: 14. Germline CDR1 and CDR2: SGHVS and FQNEAQ. Here the CDR3 DNA reads TGTGCCAGCAGCTTAGTATTTATGGGGACAGGGCCTTATAGCACAGATACGCAGTATTTT. The encoded protein is CASSLVFMGTGPYSTDTQYF.

This clonotype was detected only a few times. The CDR3 DNA sequence: TGTGCCAGCAGTTTATCCTCGGGGTTAAATTCACCCCTCCACTTT. Protein: CASSLSSGLNSPLHF. This sequence joins TRBV12-3 or TRBV12-4 and TRBJ1-6, with D unclear. Deletions cut 2 bases from V and 7 bases from J, with 12 bases between. CDR3 size: 15 residues.

This clonotype was seen a handful of times. CDR3 sequence reads: CSARDGQTPYSNQPQHF. The CDR3 nucleotides are TGCAGTGCTAGAGATGGACAGACACCCTATAGCAATCAGCCCCAGCATTTT. The chain links TRBV20-1 to TRBJ1-5; perhaps TRBD1 as D (6 bases). Germline CDR1 is DFQATT and CDR2 is SNEGSKA (reference sequence). CDR3 length: 17 amino acids. Trimming cost V 0 bases and J 0 bases, with 15 bases left between them.

The V gene is TRBV18, the J gene TRBJ1-2, with D possibly matching TRBD1 (5 bases). The V end was cut by 1 base, the J end by 3 bases, with 12 bases between. The CDR3 consists of 15 residues. CDR1 is KGHSH, CDR2 LQKENI, per germline. CDR3 in amino acids: CASSPRVQDHYGYTF. The DNA for the CDR3 is TGTGCCAGCTCACCACGAGTACAGGACCACTATGGCTACACCTTC. The variable domain in full, completed from reference TRBV18 and TRBJ1-2, reads NAGVMQNPRHLVRRRGQEARLRCSPMKGHSHVYWYRQLPEEGLKFMVYLQKENIIDESGMPKERFSAEFPKEGPSILRIQQVVRGDSAAYFCASSPRVQDHYGYTFGSGTRLTVV.

J is TRBJ2-5 and V is TRBV15, with D unclear. The V end lost 0 bases, the J end lost 1 base, and 6 bases lay between the germline ends. The CDR3 loop spans 14 amino acids. Germline lookup yields CDR1 LNHNV and CDR2 YYDKDF (reference sequence). The CDR3 spells CATSREQIQETQYF. CDR3 sequence (DNA): TGTGCCACCAGCAGAGAACAGATCCAAGAGACCCAGTACTTC.

This clonotype came up many times. The chain uses TRBV5-1 and TRBJ2-1; TRBD2 matches at 7 bases. From germline, CDR1 is SGHRS and CDR2 YFSETQ. The CDR3 runs 16 residues. V dropped 2 bases and J dropped 2; count of bases not matched to a gene: 7. The CDR3 bases are TGCGCCAGCAGCTTTATCGAAGCGGGGCCCTACAATGAGCAGTTCTTC. It codes for CASSFIEAGPYNEQFF.